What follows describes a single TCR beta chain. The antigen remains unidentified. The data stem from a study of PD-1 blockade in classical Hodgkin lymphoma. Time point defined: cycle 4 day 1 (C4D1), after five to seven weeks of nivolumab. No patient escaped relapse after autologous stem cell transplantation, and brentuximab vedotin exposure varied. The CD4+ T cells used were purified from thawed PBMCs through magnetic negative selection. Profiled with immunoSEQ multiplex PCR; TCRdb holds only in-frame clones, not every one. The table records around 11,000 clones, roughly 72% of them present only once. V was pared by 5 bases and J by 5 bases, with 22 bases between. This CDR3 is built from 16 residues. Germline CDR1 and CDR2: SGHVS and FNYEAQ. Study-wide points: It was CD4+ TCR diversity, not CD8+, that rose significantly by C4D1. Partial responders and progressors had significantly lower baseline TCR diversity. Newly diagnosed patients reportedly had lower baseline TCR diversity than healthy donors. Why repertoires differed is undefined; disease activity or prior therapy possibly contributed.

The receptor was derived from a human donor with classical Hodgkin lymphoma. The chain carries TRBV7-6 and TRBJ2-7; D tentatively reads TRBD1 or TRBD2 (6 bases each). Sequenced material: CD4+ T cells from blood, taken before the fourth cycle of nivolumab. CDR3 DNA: TGTGCCAGCAGCCTTAATACAGGGAGGATAGGCCACGAGCAGTACTTC. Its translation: CASSLNTGRIGHEQYF.